These 14 T cell receptor beta chains share one sample of origin, sequenced in a study of T-cell reconstitution after alpha-beta-depleted transplantation in children. Preparation of the TCRbeta library was carried out with unique molecular identifiers. TCRdb re-called the PCR reads through MiXCR, storing one row per CDR3 protein. Of about 220,000 distinct CDR3 sequences in the sample, around a sixth were seen once. Sequenced here: PBMCs, mostly from graft donor cells, sampled 360 days after TCRalphabeta/CD19-depleted stem cell transplant. The receptors shown here come from a male patient aged 2-9 years who had a stem cell transplant for acute lymphoblastic leukemia, so the T cells may come from the graft donor.

V usage is TRBV10-3 and J usage is TRBJ2-7; D possibly corresponds to TRBD2 (5 bases). Trimming pared 3 bases from V and 0 bases from J, leaving 9 bases between. Germline CDR1 ENHRY, CDR2 SYGVKD. This CDR3 spans 14 amino acids. The CDR3 is CAISEEGPSYEQYF. In DNA form, the CDR3 reads TGTGCCATCAGTGAAGAGGGTCCCTCCTACGAGCAGTACTTC.

This clonotype showed up just a few times. V and J are TRBV4-3 and TRBJ2-1; 8 positions agree with TRBD2. Germline V gives CDR1 LGHNA, CDR2 YSLEER. Trimming removed 0 bases from V and 7 bases from J; junction bases left unmatched: 8. CDR3 length: 16 amino acids. The DNA of the CDR3 is TGCGCCAGCAGCCAAGAGACAGGACTAGCTAGGAATGAGCAGTTCTTC. It codes for CASSQETGLARNEQFF.

The chain combines TRBV12-3 or TRBV12-4 with TRBJ2-1; maybe TRBD2 (6 bases). CDR3 length: 14 amino acids. Trimming took 7 bases from V and 6 from J, leaving 16 bases between them. The CDR3 DNA follows: TGTGCCAGCACCATCAGGATAGCGGCCAATGAGCAGTTCTTC. Protein: CASTIRIAANEQFF.

The V and J genes are TRBV7-9 and TRBJ2-5; D might be TRBD2 (6 bases). CDR1 and CDR2 (germline): SEHNR, FQNEAQ (reference sequence). CDR3 length: 13 amino acids. The V end lost 7 bases, the J end lost 4 bases, and 13 bases lay between the germline ends. In DNA form, the CDR3 reads TGTGCCAGCACCCTCCCCGGGGGAGAGACCCAGTACTTC. Translated, it gives CASTLPGGETQYF.

J is TRBJ1-2 and V is TRBV27; 9 bases are a match to TRBD1. Trimming cost V 2 bases and J 4 bases; bases outside gene matches: 5. This CDR3 region has 15 residues. CDR1 and CDR2 from the germline V gene are MNHEY and SMNVEV (reference sequence). The chain's CDR3 is CASSLTWDRAYGYTF. DNA of the CDR3: TGTGCCAGCAGTTTAACCTGGGACAGGGCCTATGGCTACACCTTC.

The chain joins TRBV7-9 to TRBJ2-5; weak D call: TRBD1 (6 bases). CDR1 and CDR2 from the germline V gene are SEHNR and FQNEAQ (reference sequence). The CDR3 spans 16 residues. V dropped 5 bases and J dropped 2 bases, with 18 bases sitting between them. In nucleotides, the CDR3 is TGTGCCAGCAGCCCCCCCGAGCAGGGGCGGCAAGAGACCCAGTACTTC. It is translated as CASSPPEQGRQETQYF.

The chain links TRBV19 to TRBJ2-7, with a weak D call TRBD2 (5 bases). V lost 8 bases and J lost 6, with 14 bases in between. Germline lookup yields CDR1 LNHDA and CDR2 SQIVND (reference sequence). The CDR3 is made up of 12 amino acids. The CDR3 DNA sequence: TGTGCCAGTGGCCGCAGAGGAGGCGAGCAGTACTTC. It specifies CASGRRGGEQYF.

The genes are TRBV28 and TRBJ1-2, with TRBD1 identical over 8 bases. Losses at the gene ends were 1 base for V and 4 bases for J; bases not matched to a gene: 5. CDR3 length equals 15 residues. Germline CDR1 MDHEN, CDR2 SYDVKM. The chain's CDR3 is CASSLFAGGGYGYTF. The CDR3 DNA reads as TGTGCCAGCAGTTTATTTGCAGGGGGCGGCTATGGCTACACCTTC.

The rearrangement joins TRBV11-3 to TRBJ2-2; weak D call: TRBD2 (5 bases). V was pared by 4 bases and J by 1 base, with 13 bases between. This CDR3 spans 16 amino acids. Germline V gene lookup returns CDR1 SGHNT and CDR2 YENEEA. The CDR3, as DNA: TGTGCCAGCAGCTACTGGACTCCCTGGAACACCGGGGAGCTGTTTTTT. Protein: CASSYWTPWNTGELFF. Full variable domain (rest looked up from reference TRBV11-3 and TRBJ2-2): EAGVVQSPRYKIIEKKQPVAFWCNPISGHNTLYWYLQNLGQGPELLIRYENEEAVDDSQLPKDRFSAERLKGVDSTLKIQPAELGDSAVYLCASSYWTPWNTGELFFGEGSRLTVL.

This clonotype was found a few times. J is TRBJ1-6 and V is TRBV6-2 or TRBV6-3, with D possibly TRBD1 on 5 matching bases. Trimming removed 5 bases at V and 7 bases at J, with 15 bases between. Germline values: CDR1 MNHEY, CDR2 SVGEGT. The CDR3 is 15 amino acids. The CDR3 loop is CASSILDRANSPLHF. In DNA form, the CDR3 reads TGTGCCAGCAGTATACTCGACAGAGCAAATTCACCCCTCCACTTT.

This chain uses TRBV12-3 or TRBV12-4 with TRBJ1-6; D is unclear. V lost 6 bases, J lost 10 bases, and 13 bases lay in between. The length of the CDR3 is 13 residues. As DNA, the CDR3 is TGTGCCAGCAGCCGCTTCGCCGGGTCACCCCTCCACTTT. Translating gives CASSRFAGSPLHF.

As to this clonotype: The junction departs from the called germline gene at one end, perhaps through a read error. J is TRBJ2-5 and V is TRBV20-1; 7 nucleotides line up with TRBD2. The germline CDR1 and CDR2 sequences are DFQATT and SNEGSKA (reference sequence). The length of the CDR3 is 16 residues. Here the CDR3 reads CSAFSLGGGSGEPQYF. CDR3 nucleotides: TGCAGTGCCTTCTCGTTGGGGGGGGGAAGTGGAGAGCCCCAGTACTTC.

This clonotype has a count of ten or more. The chain links TRBV4-2 to TRBJ2-7; 11 nucleotides match TRBD2. The CDR3 runs to 16 residues. Germline CDR1 is LGHNA and CDR2 is YNFKEQ. The ends lost 2 bases at V and 3 bases at J; junction bases unmatched: 6. CDR3 sequence: CASSQQGTSGSYEQYF. In DNA form, the CDR3 reads TGTGCCAGCAGCCAACAGGGAACTAGCGGGAGCTACGAGCAGTACTTC.

The rearrangement joins TRBV5-6 to TRBJ2-3; D not resolved. Looked up from germline, CDR1 is SGHDT and CDR2 is YYEEEE. The germline V and J ends were trimmed by 2 bases and 5 bases, with 12 bases remaining between them. There are 14 residues in the CDR3. The CDR3 nucleotides are TGTGCCAGCAGCTTTAAGACCTTGGAAGATACGCAGTATTTT. It encodes CASSFKTLEDTQYF.